This T cell receptor (beta chain) emerged from a study of T cell responses to AZD1222 COVID-19 vaccine. At the level of the study: Second-dose recipients at about 4 or about 12 weeks were treated as one pooled group. Points from the study as a whole: Possibly, clonal diversity was underestimated; donors were largely white British and included more females. Regions 160-218 and 743-854 held dominance among vaccine-associated CD4 TCRs, which spanned spike.

The method was immunoSEQ multiplex PCR; TCRdb's version includes in-frame clones alone and lacks a portion of them. This sample has around 71,000 clones, with over 80% found just once. This CDR3 comprises 12 residues. Germline CDR1 MNHNS, CDR2 SASEGT. Concerning this clone: Its specificity is not known. The junction differs from germline at one of its ends, possibly a read error.

The source is an adult in good health. The sequencing here drew on peripheral blood, taken on day 0 of AZD1222 vaccination. The rearrangement joins TRBV6-1 to TRBJ2-1; no reliable D call. The CDR3 bases are TGTGCCAGCAGTGAATTAAGAGGCCTTGGGATCTTC. It is translated as CASSELRGLGIF.